The 25 T cell receptor beta chains below were found in one sample sequenced in a study of blood T cell repertoires in COVID-19 (dated by TCRdb to 2020 to 2022). Libraries were prepared through the immunoSEQ multiplex PCR assay. What TCRdb holds here is the immuneACCESS table cut down to in-frame rearrangements. Part of the clones is not present; checked against another copy, under half of the missing clones reflect an unresolved V gene, and the others are unexplained. Here the sample has 200,000 to 300,000 clones; nearly 85% occur a single time. The ten largest clonotypes hold over 8.5% of the sample. The source material was peripheral blood. The receptors here all came from a human donor in a cohort sampled during active COVID-19.

V is TRBV2 and J is TRBJ1-1; 8 bases agree with TRBD1. Germline V CDR1 and CDR2: SNHLY, FYNNEI. The J segment lost 6 bases and the V segment lost 1 base, leaving 1 base of the junction unmatched. The CDR3 is made up of 13 amino acids. The CDR3 nucleotides read TGTGCCAGCAGTGAAGTCAGGGGGCCTGAAGCTTTCTTT. This translates into CASSEVRGPEAFF. Together with reference TRBV2 and TRBJ1-1, the CDR3 gives the full variable domain: EPEVTQTPSHQVTQMGQEVILRCVPISNHLYFYWYRQILGQKVEFLVSFYNNEISEKSEIFDDQFSVERPDGSNFTLKIRSTKLEDSAMYFCASSEVRGPEAFFGQGTRLTVV.

The chain joins TRBV5-1 to TRBJ2-7; 7 nucleotides match TRBD2. Germline trimming cut 0 bases from V and 5 bases from J; bases unmatched to any gene: 5. The CDR3 sequence is 14 residues long. Germline V gene lookup returns CDR1 SGHRS and CDR2 YFSETQ. The CDR3 DNA follows: TGCGCCAGCAGCTTGGGCCTAGCGGCGGACGAGCAGTACTTC. It translates to CASSLGLAADEQYF.

The chain couples TRBV4-2 to TRBJ2-7, with D possibly matching TRBD1 (5 bases). The CDR3 contains 17 residues. Per germline, CDR1 LGHNA and CDR2 YNFKEQ. V gave up 1 base and J gave up 0 bases, with 16 bases separating them. This CDR3 reads CASSQAWAGLSSYEQYF. Here the CDR3 DNA reads TGTGCCAGCAGCCAAGCGTGGGCAGGGCTTAGCTCCTACGAGCAGTACTTC.

This chain joins TRBV4-1 and TRBJ2-7; maybe TRBD1 (5 bases). Germline V gene data show CDR1 as MGHRA and CDR2 as YSYEKL. CDR3 length equals 14 residues. V was cut by 1 base and J by 0 bases, with 7 bases left in between. The CDR3 nucleotides read TGCGCCAGCAGCCAAGTTCAGGGCTCCTACGAGCAGTACTTC. Its protein is CASSQVQGSYEQYF.

Only a few counts were recorded for this clone. Here the CDR3 reads CASSAETGNTEAFF. Here the CDR3 DNA reads TGTGCCAGCAGCGCAGAGACAGGGAACACTGAAGCTTTCTTT. The J gene is TRBJ1-1, the V gene TRBV2, with D maybe TRBD1 (6 bases). Trimming removed 6 bases from V and 1 base from J, with 12 bases in between. Germline CDR1 is SNHLY and CDR2 is FYNNEI. The CDR3 covers 14 residues.

V usage is TRBV5-1 and J usage is TRBJ2-2; D uncertain. The V end lost 0 bases, the J end lost 7 bases, and 10 bases lay between the germline ends. Germline assignment: CDR1 SGHRS and CDR2 YFSETQ. The CDR3 is 14 amino acids. CDR3 sequence: CASSLVVSVGELFF. The DNA for the CDR3 is TGCGCCAGCAGCTTGGTTGTTTCTGTCGGGGAGCTGTTTTTT.

CDR3 protein: CASTPDRAQETQYF. DNA for the CDR3: TGTGCCAGCACCCCAGACAGGGCCCAAGAGACCCAGTACTTC. J is TRBJ2-5 and V is TRBV2; TRBD1 matches 7 bases. V lost 7 bases, J lost 1 base, and 6 bases stayed unmatched. Germline V gene data show CDR1 as SNHLY and CDR2 as FYNNEI. CDR3 size: 14 residues.

The V call is TRBV5-1, the J call TRBJ1-1; D might be TRBD1 (6 bases). The CDR3 spans 14 residues. V was shortened by 7 bases and J by 5 bases, with 18 bases between the two germline ends. Germline V lookup: CDR1 SGHRS, CDR2 YFSETQ. The CDR3, as DNA: TGCGCCAGCGGGTCCGGGACACCAGGTACTGAAGCTTTCTTT. Its translation is CASGSGTPGTEAFF.

V is TRBV10-2 and J is TRBJ1-6; D might be TRBD1 (5 bases). The CDR3 has 16 residues. V was trimmed by 5 bases and J by 0 bases, leaving 11 bases between them. Germline V gene data show CDR1 as WSHSY and CDR2 as SAAADI. As DNA, the CDR3 is TGCGCCAGCAGTTTGGACACAGACTCCTATAATTCACCCCTCCACTTT. This gives the protein CASSLDTDSYNSPLHF.

This sequence joins TRBV9 and TRBJ1-6; perhaps TRBD1 as D (5 bases). In germline, CDR1 is SGDLS, CDR2 YYNGEE. CDR3 length equals 14 residues. The V end was cut by 3 bases, the J end by 10 bases, with 14 bases between. The CDR3 DNA reads TGTGCCAGCAGCGCCGACAGCCCCGAATCACCCCTCCACTTT. Translated: CASSADSPESPLHF.

The CDR3 sequence is CASRQSGTTGELFF. CDR3 DNA: TGTGCCAGCAGGCAGAGCGGGACCACCGGGGAGCTGTTTTTT. The V gene is TRBV28, the J gene TRBJ2-2, with 7 bases fitting TRBD2. The ends lost 6 bases at V and 4 bases at J; junction bases unmatched: 5. CDR3 length: 14 residues. CDR1 MDHEN and CDR2 SYDVKM come from the germline V gene.

The sample holds a few counts of this clone. The gene calls are TRBV18 and TRBJ1-5, with D possibly matching TRBD1 (6 bases). Trimming shortened V by 6 bases and J by 4 bases, and 10 bases separated the two germline ends. Germline CDR1 is KGHSH and CDR2 is LQKENI. The CDR3 sequence is 13 residues long. As DNA, the CDR3 is TGTGCCAGCTCTGGGGACAAGAATCAGCCCCAGCATTTT. Residues: CASSGDKNQPQHF.

The V gene is TRBV7-8, the J gene TRBJ1-1; maybe TRBD1 (5 bases). The CDR3 length is 12 residues. V was clipped by 7 bases and J by 5 bases, with 11 bases between them. CDR1 SGHVS and CDR2 FQNEAQ come from the germline V gene. CDR3 DNA sequence: TGTGCCAGCAAGGGGCGAGGAACTGAAGCTTTCTTT. This translates into CASKGRGTEAFF.

The genes are TRBV7-3 and TRBJ2-5; D not resolved. This CDR3 has 13 amino acids. V lost 2 bases to trimming and J lost 0 bases, with 4 bases between them. Germline CDR1 SGHTA, CDR2 FQGTGA. In nucleotides, the CDR3 is TGTGCCAGCAGCTTAGGAGACCAAGAGACCCAGTACTTC. Its translation is CASSLGDQETQYF.

The chain carries TRBV7-8 and TRBJ1-2; no definite D call. Germline V gene sequence: CDR1 SGHVS, CDR2 FQNEAQ. There are 14 residues in the CDR3. With 0 bases removed from V and 2 bases from J, the gap between germline ends came to 7 bases. Here the CDR3 reads CASSLANGNYGYTF. The CDR3 coding sequence is TGTGCCAGCAGCTTAGCGAACGGGAACTATGGCTACACCTTC.

This clone was counted a single time. The rearrangement joins TRBV7-2 to TRBJ1-5, with 7 positions matching TRBD1. V shed 2 bases and J 0 bases; nucleotides not matched to a gene: 1. The CDR3 has 15 residues. Germline-derived CDR1 and CDR2 are SGHTA and FQGNSA. DNA of the CDR3: TGTGCCAGCAGCTTAACAGGGGATAGCAATCAGCCCCAGCATTTT. Protein product: CASSLTGDSNQPQHF.

The chain uses TRBV2 and TRBJ2-1; perhaps TRBD1 as D (6 bases). The germline CDR1 and CDR2 sequences are SNHLY and FYNNEI. The CDR3 is 13 amino acids. V was pared by 3 bases and J by 9 bases, with 12 bases between. The DNA for the CDR3 is TGTGCCAGCAGTGATGGGTGGGGGCGTGAGCAGTTCTTC. Translation: CASSDGWGREQFF.

This clone has more than one count but fewer than ten. The CDR3 loop is CASSKSSGGANEQFF. Here the CDR3 DNA reads TGTGCCAGCAGTAAGTCTAGCGGGGGGGCCAATGAGCAGTTCTTC. V is TRBV6-2 or TRBV6-3 and J is TRBJ2-1, with 12 bases matching TRBD2. This CDR3 spans 15 amino acids. The V gene end was trimmed by 5 bases and the J gene end by 6 bases; junction bases not matched to a gene: 5. Germline V gives CDR1 MNHEY, CDR2 SVGEGT.

The genes are TRBV5-1 and TRBJ1-2, with D perhaps matching TRBD1 (5 bases). Germline CDR1 and CDR2: SGHRS and YFSETQ. V shed 0 bases and J shed 8 bases, with 14 bases lying between them. The CDR3 loop spans 14 amino acids. The chain's CDR3 is CASSLVGGAEGYTF. The CDR3 DNA reads as TGCGCCAGCAGCTTGGTCGGCGGGGCTGAAGGCTACACCTTC.

This clone has ten or more counts. The chain is built from TRBV27 and TRBJ1-2, with D hard to call. V was shortened by 7 bases and J by 3 bases, with 18 bases between the two germline ends. This CDR3 region has 15 residues. The germline gives CDR1 MNHEY, CDR2 SMNVEV (reference sequence). The CDR3 nucleotides read TGTGCCAGCAAAAACGGTGGTAGCGGGGACTATGGCTACACCTTC. Its protein is CASKNGGSGDYGYTF.

This clone was counted between two and nine times. CDR3: CASSYGTGVQPQHF. DNA for the CDR3: TGTGCCAGCAGTTACGGGACAGGGGTTCAGCCCCAGCATTTT. This sequence joins TRBV6-5 and TRBJ1-5; 10 bases match TRBD1. After removal of 2 bases from V and 6 bases from J, the junction contained 1 base not matched to a gene. The germline CDR1 and CDR2 sequences are MNHEY and SVGAGI. The CDR3 contains 14 residues.

The V call is TRBV18, the J call TRBJ2-3; D is possibly TRBD2 (6 bases). The CDR3 loop spans 16 amino acids. Germline V CDR1 and CDR2: KGHSH, LQKENI. Trimming shortened V by 0 bases and J by 2 bases, and 12 bases separated the two germline ends. This chain's CDR3 is CASSPPGRGDTDTQYF. In DNA, the CDR3 is TGTGCCAGCTCACCACCCGGGCGGGGAGACACAGATACGCAGTATTTT.

The chain recombines TRBV20-1 with TRBJ2-3, with TRBD2 identical over 8 bases. This CDR3 region has 15 residues. With V trimmed by 3 bases and J by 5 bases, 10 bases remained unmatched. CDR1 and CDR2 from the germline V gene are DFQATT and SNEGSKA (reference sequence). The CDR3 loop reads CSASRPSGLLDTQYF. CDR3 nucleotide sequence: TGCAGTGCTAGTAGGCCTAGCGGGCTGTTAGATACGCAGTATTTT.

The chain carries TRBV6-5 and TRBJ1-1; 8 bases fit TRBD1. The V and J ends lost 7 bases and 10 bases, in that order; junction bases with no gene match: 11. The CDR3 sequence is 13 residues long. The V gene's germline CDR1 is MNHEY and CDR2 SVGAGI. This CDR3 is CASTRYAGGAAFF. The CDR3 DNA reads as TGTGCCAGCACCCGGTACGCAGGGGGCGCAGCTTTCTTT.

The chain carries TRBV6-5 and TRBJ1-5, with TRBD1 matching over 8 bases. This CDR3 is built from 15 residues. CDR1 and CDR2 (germline): MNHEY, SVGAGI. Trimming removed 5 bases from V and 7 bases from J; junction bases left unmatched: 10. The CDR3 DNA is TGTGCCAGCAGTCTGGACAGGGCGGTTGGCCAGCCCCAGCATTTT. It codes for CASSLDRAVGQPQHF.